This T cell receptor beta chain was recorded in a study of naive and memory T cell subsets. Blood and skin TCR RNA was reverse transcribed with alpha and beta constant primers. Each CDR3 protein is one row after TCRdb ran MiXCR on the 5' RACE reads. The repertoire includes just over 25,000 distinct CDR3 sequences, around a quarter of them detected once, and less than 2% sits in the top ten. This clonotype showed up many times. Whole blood, roughly 2.4 ml, came from adult healthy volunteers. Germline assignment: CDR1 SGHKS and CDR2 YYEKEE (reference sequence). The CDR3 is 14 residues long. Trimming cost V 1 base and J 5 bases, with 9 bases left between them.

The source of this sequence is a female donor in good health. V gene TRBV5-5 combines with J gene TRBJ2-2, with D perhaps matching TRBD1 (5 bases). CDR3 DNA: TGTGCCAGCAGCTTGCGCAGGGTTACCGGGGAGCTGTTTTTT. Protein: CASSLRRVTGELFF.